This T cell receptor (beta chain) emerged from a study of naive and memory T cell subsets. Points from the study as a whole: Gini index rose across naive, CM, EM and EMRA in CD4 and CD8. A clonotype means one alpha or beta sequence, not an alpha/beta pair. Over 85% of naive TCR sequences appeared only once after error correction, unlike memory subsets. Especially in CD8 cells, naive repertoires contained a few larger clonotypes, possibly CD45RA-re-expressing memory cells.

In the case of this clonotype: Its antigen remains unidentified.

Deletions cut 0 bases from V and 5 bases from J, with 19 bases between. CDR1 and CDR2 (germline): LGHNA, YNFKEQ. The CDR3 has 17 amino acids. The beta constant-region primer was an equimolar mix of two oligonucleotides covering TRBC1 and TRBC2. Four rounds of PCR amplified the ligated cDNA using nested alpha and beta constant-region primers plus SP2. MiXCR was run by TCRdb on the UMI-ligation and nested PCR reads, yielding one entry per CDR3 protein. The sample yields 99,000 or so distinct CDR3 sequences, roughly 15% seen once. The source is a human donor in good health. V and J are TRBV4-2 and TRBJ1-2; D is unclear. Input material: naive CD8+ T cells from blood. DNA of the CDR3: TGTGCCAGCAGCCAAGAAGAAAGCCCGGAGGGCATATATGGCTACACCTTC. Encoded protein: CASSQEESPEGIYGYTF.